Only a few counts were recorded for the clone carrying this TCR beta chain. TCR beta CDR3 regions were amplified from RNA transcripts. The first round was an RT-PCR with HTBI primers, and the second round was a multiplex PCR. Via MiXCR, TCRdb re-called the multiplex PCR reads, giving one row per CDR3 protein. This sample carries about 550,000 distinct CDR3 sequences, about two fifths of them seen once, and the ten largest clones take less than 4.5%. The hyperthyroidism patients, aged 18 to 65, had been newly diagnosed, with under 2 months' duration. In this cohort, patients with other autoimmune diseases, uncontrolled infections, pregnancy or lactation were excluded. The CDR3 contains 14 residues. From germline, CDR1 is SGDLS and CDR2 YYNGEE. V was trimmed by 3 bases and J by 3 bases, leaving 10 bases between them. These data come from a study of Graves' ophthalmopathy and Graves' hyperthyroidism.

This sequence joins TRBV9 and TRBJ1-5; no clear D. This sequence was found in an adult man with Graves' hyperthyroidism. The sample was peripheral blood or thyroid tissue (not recorded which). CDR3 sequence reads: CASSEDGSNQPQHF. CDR3 sequence (DNA): TGTGCCAGCAGCGAGGACGGATCCAATCAGCCCCAGCATTTT.